The rows below give T cell receptor beta chains drawn from one sample of a study of control samples from healthy donors and cancer patients. Sequenced by immunoSEQ multiplex PCR; TCRdb stores in-frame clones only, minus some. The sample has 88,000 or so clones; roughly 93% are singletons. The sample taken for sequencing was blood. The receptors shown here come from a woman under 30 in good health. CDR3s include the opening cysteine and the closing phenylalanine or tryptophan. Fields, in order: D gene, clone size, J gene, CDR3 length, V gene, CDR3 DNA, CDR3 protein. A D gene is named only where the DNA matches it firmly. Clone size appears in some rows only: once, few, many, or a class for an expanded clone.

D gene: NA
clone size: NA
J gene: TRBJ1-6
CDR3 length: 17
V gene: TRBV7-2
CDR3 DNA: TGTGCCAGCAGCCCCCACTCGGTGAGCGAGGTTAATTCACCCCTCCACTTT
CDR3 protein: CASSPHSVSEVNSPLHF

D gene: TRBD1
clone size: NA
J gene: TRBJ2-1
CDR3 length: 17
V gene: TRBV15
CDR3 DNA: TGTGCCACCAGCAGCCTACCCGGGACAGGCTCCTACAATGAGCAGTTCTTC
CDR3 protein: CATSSLPGTGSYNEQFF

D gene: TRBD1
clone size: NA
J gene: TRBJ2-3
CDR3 length: 13
V gene: TRBV10-2
CDR3 DNA: TGCGCCAGCAGTGCAGCAGGGGGAAATACGCAGTATTTT
CDR3 protein: CASSAAGGNTQYF

D gene: NA
clone size: NA
J gene: TRBJ1-2
CDR3 length: 13
V gene: TRBV5-1
CDR3 DNA: TGCGCCAGCAGCTTGGGGGACGGCTATGGCTACACCTTC
CDR3 protein: CASSLGDGYGYTF

D gene: TRBD1
clone size: NA
J gene: TRBJ2-1
CDR3 length: 17
V gene: TRBV5-1
CDR3 DNA: TGCGCCAGCAGCTTTACCGGGACAGGGGGCCATTACAATGAGCAGTTCTTC
CDR3 protein: CASSFTGTGGHYNEQFF

D gene: NA
clone size: NA
J gene: TRBJ2-2
CDR3 length: 14
V gene: TRBV6-5
CDR3 DNA: TGTGCCACCTACCGCGGACGGAACACCGGGGAGCTGTTTTTT
CDR3 protein: CATYRGRNTGELFF

D gene: TRBD2
clone size: NA
J gene: TRBJ2-4
CDR3 length: 16
V gene: TRBV5-6
CDR3 DNA: TGTGCCAGCAGCCGAATCACGACTAGCGGGAGCTCTTTAGGAAACTTC
CDR3 protein: CASSRITTSGSSLGNF

D gene: NA
clone size: NA
J gene: TRBJ2-7
CDR3 length: 13
V gene: TRBV27
CDR3 DNA: TGTGCCAGCAGTTTATCCGGTCGTCACGAGCAGTACTTC
CDR3 protein: CASSLSGRHEQYF

D gene: NA
clone size: few
J gene: TRBJ1-5
CDR3 length: 13
V gene: TRBV10-3
CDR3 DNA: TGTGCCATCAGCCTAAATAGCAATCAGCCCCAGCATTTT
CDR3 protein: CAISLNSNQPQHF

D gene: NA
clone size: NA
J gene: TRBJ1-5
CDR3 length: 15
V gene: TRBV19
CDR3 DNA: TGTGCCAGTAGTATACAGGGAGTTAGCAATCAGCCCCAGCATTTT
CDR3 protein: CASSIQGVSNQPQHF

D gene: TRBD2
clone size: NA
J gene: TRBJ2-7
CDR3 length: 16
V gene: TRBV7-6
CDR3 DNA: TGTGCCAGCAGCTTAGGGACTAGCGGGAGCTCCTACGAGCAGTACTTC
CDR3 protein: CASSLGTSGSSYEQYF

D gene: NA
clone size: NA
J gene: TRBJ1-6
CDR3 length: 14
V gene: TRBV11-2
CDR3 DNA: TGTGCCAGCAGCTTTTCCGGGGGAACGTCACCCCTCCACTTT
CDR3 protein: CASSFSGGTSPLHF

D gene: NA
clone size: NA
J gene: TRBJ1-1
CDR3 length: 13
V gene: TRBV12-3/TRBV12-4
CDR3 DNA: TGTGCCAGCAGTTTAGAGGAGAACACTGAAGCTTTCTTT
CDR3 protein: CASSLEENTEAFF

D gene: NA
clone size: once
J gene: TRBJ2-7
CDR3 length: 13
V gene: TRBV3-1/TRBV3-2
CDR3 DNA: TGTGCCAGCAGCCAAGTCCAGGGATACGAGCAGTACTTC
CDR3 protein: CASSQVQGYEQYF

D gene: NA
clone size: NA
J gene: TRBJ1-1
CDR3 length: 13
V gene: TRBV2
CDR3 DNA: TGTGCCAGCAGGGGGTCGATGGACACTGAAGCTTTCTTT
CDR3 protein: CASRGSMDTEAFF

D gene: TRBD1
clone size: NA
J gene: TRBJ1-5
CDR3 length: 18
V gene: TRBV28
CDR3 DNA: TGTGCCAGCAGGCCTACGTCGACAGGGATTGATGGGAGACAGCCCCAGCATTTT
CDR3 protein: CASRPTSTGIDGRQPQHF

D gene: TRBD2
clone size: NA
J gene: TRBJ2-1
CDR3 length: 18
V gene: TRBV24-1
CDR3 DNA: TGTGCCACCAGCACACTATACCGACCGGGACTAGCGGGAGAGGAGCAGTTCTTC
CDR3 protein: CATSTLYRPGLAGEEQFF

D gene: TRBD1
clone size: once
J gene: TRBJ1-2
CDR3 length: 16
V gene: TRBV28
CDR3 DNA: TGTGCCAGCAGCATTCGACAGGGGGTTCCTAACTATGGCTACACCTTC
CDR3 protein: CASSIRQGVPNYGYTF

D gene: TRBD2
clone size: NA
J gene: TRBJ2-3
CDR3 length: 15
V gene: TRBV5-1
CDR3 DNA: TGCGCCAGCAGCATTAGCGGGGGATTGGGAGATACGCAGTATTTT
CDR3 protein: CASSISGGLGDTQYF

D gene: NA
clone size: NA
J gene: TRBJ1-1
CDR3 length: 15
V gene: TRBV11-2
CDR3 DNA: TGTGCCAGCAGCTCCAGAGGTGGTGTGAACACTGAAGCTTTCTTT
CDR3 protein: CASSSRGGVNTEAFF

D gene: NA
clone size: NA
J gene: TRBJ1-3
CDR3 length: 15
V gene: TRBV28
CDR3 DNA: TGTGCCAGCAGTTTATGGGCTTCCTCTGGAAACACCATATATTTT
CDR3 protein: CASSLWASSGNTIYF

D gene: NA
clone size: NA
J gene: TRBJ2-7
CDR3 length: 12
V gene: TRBV27
CDR3 DNA: TGTGCCAGCAGCAAGGACTTTGACGAGCAGTACTTC
CDR3 protein: CASSKDFDEQYF

D gene: NA
clone size: NA
J gene: TRBJ2-7
CDR3 length: 13
V gene: TRBV29-1
CDR3 DNA: TGCAGCGTTGAAGAAAACAGCTCCTACGAGCAGTACTTC
CDR3 protein: CSVEENSSYEQYF

D gene: NA
clone size: NA
J gene: TRBJ1-1
CDR3 length: 13
V gene: TRBV27
CDR3 DNA: TGTGCCAGCGGACTTTGGATGAACACTGAAGCTTTCTTT
CDR3 protein: CASGLWMNTEAFF

D gene: NA
clone size: NA
J gene: TRBJ2-7
CDR3 length: 13
V gene: TRBV7-2
CDR3 DNA: TGTGCCAGCAGCTTACAGGTTCCCTACGAGCAGTACTTC
CDR3 protein: CASSLQVPYEQYF

D gene: TRBD1
clone size: NA
J gene: TRBJ2-2
CDR3 length: 14
V gene: TRBV25-1
CDR3 DNA: TGTGCCAGCTCAGGGGGAAAGAACACCGGGGAGCTGTTTTTT
CDR3 protein: CASSGGKNTGELFF

D gene: NA
clone size: NA
J gene: TRBJ2-1
CDR3 length: 15
V gene: TRBV6-2/TRBV6-3
CDR3 DNA: TGTGCCAGCAGCCCCGGGACTCGGACCTACAATGAGCAGTTCTTC
CDR3 protein: CASSPGTRTYNEQFF

D gene: TRBD1
clone size: once
J gene: TRBJ1-2
CDR3 length: 16
V gene: TRBV7-2
CDR3 DNA: TGTGCCAGCAGCTTAGACAGGGGCCTGAACTCCTATGGCTACACCTTC
CDR3 protein: CASSLDRGLNSYGYTF

D gene: TRBD2
clone size: NA
J gene: TRBJ2-1
CDR3 length: 15
V gene: TRBV18
CDR3 DNA: TGTGCCAGCTCCCCTAATGAGCGGGAGTTCAATGGGCAGTTCTTC
CDR3 protein: CASSPNEREFNGQFF

D gene: TRBD2
clone size: NA
J gene: TRBJ2-2
CDR3 length: 17
V gene: TRBV19
CDR3 DNA: TGTGCCAGTAGTATGCTAGCGGGGCTTCAATGGACCGGGGAGCTGTTTTTT
CDR3 protein: CASSMLAGLQWTGELFF